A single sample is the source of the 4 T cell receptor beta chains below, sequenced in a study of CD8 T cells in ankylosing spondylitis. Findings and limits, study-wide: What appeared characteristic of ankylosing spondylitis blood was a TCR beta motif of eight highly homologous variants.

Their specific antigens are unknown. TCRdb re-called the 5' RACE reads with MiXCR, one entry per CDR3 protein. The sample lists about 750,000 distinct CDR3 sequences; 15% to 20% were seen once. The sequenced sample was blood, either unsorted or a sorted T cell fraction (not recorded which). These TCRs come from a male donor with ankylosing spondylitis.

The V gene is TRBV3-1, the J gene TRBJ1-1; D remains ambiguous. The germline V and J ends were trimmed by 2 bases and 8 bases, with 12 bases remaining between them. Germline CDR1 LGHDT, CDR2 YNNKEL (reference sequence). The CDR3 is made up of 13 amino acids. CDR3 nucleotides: TGTGCCAGCAGCCAATCGGTTCTGGGAGAAGCTTTCTTT. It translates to CASSQSVLGEAFF.

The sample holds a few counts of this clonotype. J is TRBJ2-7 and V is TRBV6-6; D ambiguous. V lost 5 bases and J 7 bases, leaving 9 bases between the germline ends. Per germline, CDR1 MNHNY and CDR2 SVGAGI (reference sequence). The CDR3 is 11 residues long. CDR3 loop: CASSPRLEQYF. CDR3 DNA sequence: TGTGCCAGCAGTCCACGACTGGAGCAGTACTTC.

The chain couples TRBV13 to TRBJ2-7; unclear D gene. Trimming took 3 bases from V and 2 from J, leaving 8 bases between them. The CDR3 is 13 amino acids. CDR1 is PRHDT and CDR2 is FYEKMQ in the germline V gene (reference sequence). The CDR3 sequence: CASSFITAYEQYF. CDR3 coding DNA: TGTGCCAGCAGCTTTATCACAGCCTACGAGCAGTACTTC.

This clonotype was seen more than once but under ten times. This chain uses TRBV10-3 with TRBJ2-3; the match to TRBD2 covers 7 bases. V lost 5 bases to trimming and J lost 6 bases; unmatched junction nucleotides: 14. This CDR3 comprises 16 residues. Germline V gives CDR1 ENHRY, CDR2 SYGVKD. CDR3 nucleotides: TGTGCCATCAGTCCCGCTCAAGGACTAGGAGCGGATACGCAGTATTTT. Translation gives CAISPAQGLGADTQYF.